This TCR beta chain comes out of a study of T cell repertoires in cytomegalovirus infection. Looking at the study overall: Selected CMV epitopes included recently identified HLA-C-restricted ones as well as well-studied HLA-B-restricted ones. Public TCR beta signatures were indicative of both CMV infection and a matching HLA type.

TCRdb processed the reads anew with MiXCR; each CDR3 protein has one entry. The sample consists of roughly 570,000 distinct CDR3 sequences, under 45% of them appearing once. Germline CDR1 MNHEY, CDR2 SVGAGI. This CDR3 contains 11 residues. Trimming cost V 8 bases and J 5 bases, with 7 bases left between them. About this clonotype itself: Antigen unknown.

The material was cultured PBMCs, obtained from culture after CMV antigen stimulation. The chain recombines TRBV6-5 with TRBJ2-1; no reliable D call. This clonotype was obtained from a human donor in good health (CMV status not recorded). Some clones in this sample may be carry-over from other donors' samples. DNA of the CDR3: TGTGCCAGCGGTAGAGACAATGAGCAGTTCTTC. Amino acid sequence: CASGRDNEQFF.